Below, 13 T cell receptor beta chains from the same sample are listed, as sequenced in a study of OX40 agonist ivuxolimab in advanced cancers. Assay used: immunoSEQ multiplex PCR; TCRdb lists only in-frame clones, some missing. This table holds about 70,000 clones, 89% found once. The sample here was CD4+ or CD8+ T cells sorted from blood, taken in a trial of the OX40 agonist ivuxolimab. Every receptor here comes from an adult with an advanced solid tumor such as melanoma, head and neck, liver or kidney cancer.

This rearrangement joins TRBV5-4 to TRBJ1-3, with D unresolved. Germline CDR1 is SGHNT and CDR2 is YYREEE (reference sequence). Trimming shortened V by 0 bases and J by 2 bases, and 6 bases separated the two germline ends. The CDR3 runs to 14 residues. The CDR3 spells CASSLGGTGNTIYF. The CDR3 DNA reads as TGTGCCAGCAGCTTGGGGGGAACTGGAAACACCATATATTTT.

The CDR3 nucleotides are TGTGCCAGCTCACCACCGGGACAGGGGGTATACAATGAGCAGTTCTTC. It encodes CASSPPGQGVYNEQFF. V gene TRBV18 combines with J gene TRBJ2-1; 11 bases align to TRBD1. CDR3 length equals 16 residues. CDR1 is KGHSH and CDR2 is LQKENI in the germline V gene. The V gene end was trimmed by 0 bases and the J gene end by 4 bases; junction bases not matched to a gene: 2.

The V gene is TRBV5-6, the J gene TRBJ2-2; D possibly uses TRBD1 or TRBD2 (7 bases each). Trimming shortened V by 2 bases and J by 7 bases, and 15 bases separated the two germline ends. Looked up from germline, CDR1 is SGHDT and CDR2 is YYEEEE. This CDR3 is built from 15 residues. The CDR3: CASSFREGADGELFF. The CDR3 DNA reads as TGTGCCAGCAGCTTTAGGGAGGGGGCGGACGGGGAGCTGTTTTTT.

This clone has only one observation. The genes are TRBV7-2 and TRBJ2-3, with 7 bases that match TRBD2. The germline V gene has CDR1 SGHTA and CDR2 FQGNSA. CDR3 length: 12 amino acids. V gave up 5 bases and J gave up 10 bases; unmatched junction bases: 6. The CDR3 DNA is TGTGCCAGCAGCCCCCCGGGGGGTGCGCAGTATTTT. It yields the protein CASSPPGGAQYF.

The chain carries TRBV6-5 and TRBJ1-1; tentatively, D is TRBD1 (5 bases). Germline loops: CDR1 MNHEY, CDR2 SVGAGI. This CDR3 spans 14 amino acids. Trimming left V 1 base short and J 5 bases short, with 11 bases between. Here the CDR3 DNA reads TGTGCCAGCAGTTACTTCCAGGGAGGAACTGAAGCTTTCTTT. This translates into CASSYFQGGTEAFF.

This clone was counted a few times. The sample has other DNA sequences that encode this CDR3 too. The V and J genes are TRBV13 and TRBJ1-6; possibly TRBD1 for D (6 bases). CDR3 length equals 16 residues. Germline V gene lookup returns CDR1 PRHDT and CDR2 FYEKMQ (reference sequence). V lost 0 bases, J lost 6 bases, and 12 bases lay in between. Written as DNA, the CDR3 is TGTGCCAGCAGCTTAGGACAGGGCATGGGTAATTCACCCCTCCACTTT. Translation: CASSLGQGMGNSPLHF.

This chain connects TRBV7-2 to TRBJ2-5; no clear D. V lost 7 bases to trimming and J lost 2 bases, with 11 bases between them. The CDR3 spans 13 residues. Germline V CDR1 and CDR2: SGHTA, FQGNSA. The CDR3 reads CASKPISQETQYF. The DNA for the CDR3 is TGTGCCAGCAAGCCAATCTCACAAGAGACCCAGTACTTC.

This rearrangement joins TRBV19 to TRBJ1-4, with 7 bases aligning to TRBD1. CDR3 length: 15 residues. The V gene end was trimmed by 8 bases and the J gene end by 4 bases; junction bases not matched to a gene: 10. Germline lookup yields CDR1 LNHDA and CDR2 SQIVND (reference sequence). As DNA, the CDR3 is TGTGCCAGTTCTCCCCCGGGACAGATTAATGAAAAACTGTTTTTT. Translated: CASSPPGQINEKLFF.

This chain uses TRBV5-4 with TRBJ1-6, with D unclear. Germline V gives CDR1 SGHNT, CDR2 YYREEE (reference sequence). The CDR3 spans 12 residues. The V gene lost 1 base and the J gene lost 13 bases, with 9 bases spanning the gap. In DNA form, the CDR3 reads TGTGCCAGCAGCTTGCCGGAGAAGCCCCTCCACTTT. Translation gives CASSLPEKPLHF. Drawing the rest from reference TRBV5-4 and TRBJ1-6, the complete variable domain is ETGVTQSPTHLIKTRGQQVTLRCSSQSGHNTVSWYQQALGQGPQFIFQYYREEENGRGNFPPRFSGLQFPNYSSELNVNALELDDSALYLCASSLPEKPLHFGNGTRLTVT.

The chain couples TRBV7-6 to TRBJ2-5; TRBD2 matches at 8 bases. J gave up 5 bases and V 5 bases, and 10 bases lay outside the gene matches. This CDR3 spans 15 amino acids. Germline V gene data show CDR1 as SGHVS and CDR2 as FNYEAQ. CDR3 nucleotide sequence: TGTGCCAGCAGCGCTTCTAGCGGGCCTGTGGAGACCCAGTACTTC. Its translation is CASSASSGPVETQYF. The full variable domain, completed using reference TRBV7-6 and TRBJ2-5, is GAGVSQSPRYKVTKRGQDVALRCDPISGHVSLYWYRQALGQGPEFLTYFNYEAQQDKSGLPNDRFSAERPEGSISTLTIQRTEQRDSAMYRCASSASSGPVETQYFGPGTRLLVL.

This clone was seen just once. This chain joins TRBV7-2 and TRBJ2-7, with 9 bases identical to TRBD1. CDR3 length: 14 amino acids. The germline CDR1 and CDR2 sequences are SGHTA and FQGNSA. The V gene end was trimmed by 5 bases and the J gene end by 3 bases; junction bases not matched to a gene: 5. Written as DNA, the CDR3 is TGTGCCAGCAGCCTCCGGGACAGGGTCTACGAGCAGTACTTC. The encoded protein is CASSLRDRVYEQYF.

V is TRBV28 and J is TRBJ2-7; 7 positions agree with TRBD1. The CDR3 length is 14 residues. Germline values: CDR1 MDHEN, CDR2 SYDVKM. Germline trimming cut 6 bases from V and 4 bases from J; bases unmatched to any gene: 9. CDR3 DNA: TGTGCCAGCAGCGGCTTAAAGGGGGCGTACGAGCAGTACTTC. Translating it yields CASSGLKGAYEQYF.

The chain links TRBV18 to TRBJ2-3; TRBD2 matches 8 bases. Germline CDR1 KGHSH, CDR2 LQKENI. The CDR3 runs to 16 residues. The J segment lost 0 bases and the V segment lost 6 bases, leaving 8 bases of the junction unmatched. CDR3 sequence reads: CASSATSGRSTDTQYF. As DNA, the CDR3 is TGTGCCAGCTCGGCAACTAGCGGAAGGAGCACAGATACGCAGTATTTT. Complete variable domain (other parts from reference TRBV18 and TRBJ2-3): NAGVMQNPRHLVRRRGQEARLRCSPMKGHSHVYWYRQLPEEGLKFMVYLQKENIIDESGMPKERFSAEFPKEGPSILRIQQVVRGDSAAYFCASSATSGRSTDTQYFGPGTRLTVL.